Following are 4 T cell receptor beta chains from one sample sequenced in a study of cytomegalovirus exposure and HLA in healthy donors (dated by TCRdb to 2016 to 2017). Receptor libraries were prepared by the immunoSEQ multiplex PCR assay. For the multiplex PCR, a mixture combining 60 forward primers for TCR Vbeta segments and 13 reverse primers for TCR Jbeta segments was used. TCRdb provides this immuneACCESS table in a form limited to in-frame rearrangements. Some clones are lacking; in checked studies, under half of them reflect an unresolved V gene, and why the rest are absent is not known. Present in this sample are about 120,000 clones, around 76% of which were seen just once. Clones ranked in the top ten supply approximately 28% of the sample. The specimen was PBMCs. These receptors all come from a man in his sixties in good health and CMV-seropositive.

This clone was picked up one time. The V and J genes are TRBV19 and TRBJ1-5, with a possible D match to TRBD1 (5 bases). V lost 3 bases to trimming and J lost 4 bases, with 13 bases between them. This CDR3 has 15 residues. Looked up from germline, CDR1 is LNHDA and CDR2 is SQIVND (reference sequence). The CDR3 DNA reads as TGTGCCAGTAGTATCGGACGGGGGGGAAATCAGCCCCAGCATTTT. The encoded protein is CASSIGRGGNQPQHF.

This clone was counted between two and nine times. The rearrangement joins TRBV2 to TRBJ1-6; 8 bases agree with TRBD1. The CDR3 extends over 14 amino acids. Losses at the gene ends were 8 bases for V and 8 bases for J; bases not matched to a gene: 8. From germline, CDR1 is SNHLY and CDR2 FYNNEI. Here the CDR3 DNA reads TGTGCCAGCCGTGGACAGGGTTTGTATTCACCCCTCCACTTT. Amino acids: CASRGQGLYSPLHF.

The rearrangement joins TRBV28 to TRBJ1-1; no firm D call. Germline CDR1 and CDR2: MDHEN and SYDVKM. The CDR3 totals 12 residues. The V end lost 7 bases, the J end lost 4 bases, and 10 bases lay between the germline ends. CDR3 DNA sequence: TGTGCCAGCAAACCTATGAGCACTGAAGCTTTCTTT. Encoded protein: CASKPMSTEAFF.

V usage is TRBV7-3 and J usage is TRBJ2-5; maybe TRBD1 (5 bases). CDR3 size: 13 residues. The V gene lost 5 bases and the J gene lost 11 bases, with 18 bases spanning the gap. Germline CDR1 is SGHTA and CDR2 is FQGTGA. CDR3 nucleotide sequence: TGTGCCAGCAGCCCTATCCCAGGGATCAGGCAGTACTTC. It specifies CASSPIPGIRQYF.